A selection of T cell receptor beta chains follows, all from one sample in a study of vaccination and CD4 T cells after COVID-19. Their cognate antigens are unknown. One entry per CDR3 protein, called by TCRdb with MiXCR from the PCR reads. This table holds around 20,000 distinct CDR3 sequences, roughly 55% found once. Specimen: CD4+ T cells from blood, cultured in vitro, collected after SARS-CoV-2 vaccination. These receptors originate from a human donor who had recovered from COVID-19. Each CDR3 is given with its conserved first and last residue. A D gene is named only where the DNA matches it firmly. Not all rows give a size; the values are once, few, many and, for expanded clones, a class.

clone_size | d_call | j_call | v_call | cdr3_aa | cdr3_nt
NA | NA | TRBJ2-2 | TRBV6-1 | CASSERRYGLGELFF | TGTGCCAGCAGTGAACGGCGGTACGGGTTGGGGGAGCTGTTTTTT
NA | NA | TRBJ2-2 | TRBV24-1 | CATSDSSPWGAGELFF | TGTGCCACCAGTGATTCCTCCCCTTGGGGTGCTGGGGAGCTGTTTTTT
NA | TRBD2 | TRBJ2-5 | TRBV19 | CASSAGGRETQYF | TGTGCCAGTAGTGCGGGGGGGCGGGAGACCCAGTACTTC
NA | NA | TRBJ1-5 | TRBV6-2/TRBV6-3 | CASSSGGGNQPQHF | TGTGCCAGCAGTTCCGGAGGAGGCAATCAGCCCCAGCATTTT
NA | TRBD2 | TRBJ2-5 | TRBV2 | CASRPLAGASQETQYF | TGTGCCAGCAGACCCCTAGCGGGAGCGAGCCAAGAGACCCAGTACTTC
NA | NA | TRBJ1-5 | TRBV6-1 | CASSMGRPSNQPQHF | TGTGCCAGCAGTATGGGCAGGCCTAGCAATCAGCCCCAGCATTTT
NA | NA | TRBJ1-2 | TRBV2 | CASSEEFLSVGYTF | TGTGCCAGCAGTGAAGAGTTTTTGAGCGTCGGCTACACCTTC
NA | NA | TRBJ2-7 | TRBV10-3 | CAISDPVQGSYEQYF | TGTGCCATCAGTGATCCGGTACAGGGTTCGTACGAGCAGTACTTC
NA | NA | TRBJ2-1 | TRBV7-3 | CASSTSTGSLYNEQFF | TGTGCCAGCAGCACATCTACAGGGAGTCTTTACAATGAGCAGTTCTTC
NA | NA | TRBJ1-6 | TRBV10-3 | CAISESGNSPLHF | TGTGCCATCAGTGAGTCTGGGAATTCACCCCTCCACTTT
NA | TRBD1 | TRBJ1-2 | TRBV7-9 | CASSLGAGGLSGYTF | TGTGCCAGCAGCTTAGGGGCAGGGGGCTTATCTGGCTACACCTTC
NA | TRBD1 | TRBJ1-1 | TRBV6-2/TRBV6-3 | CASSRTGEIEAFF | TGTGCCAGCAGCCGGACAGGGGAAATTGAAGCTTTCTTT
NA | TRBD1 | TRBJ1-2 | TRBV28 | CASSTTGGAYGYTF | TGTGCCAGCAGTACTACAGGGGGCGCCTATGGCTACACCTTC
NA | TRBD1 | TRBJ2-7 | TRBV28 | CASREGARYEQYF | TGTGCCAGCCGCGAGGGGGCGCGTTACGAGCAGTACTTC
once | NA | TRBJ1-5 | TRBV5-8 | CASTLEVGAGVQPQHF | TGTGCCAGCACCCTGGAGGTAGGGGCAGGGGTCCAGCCCCAGCATTTT
NA | NA | TRBJ1-1 | TRBV19 | CASSILSGRAEAFF | TGTGCCAGTAGTATTTTATCAGGGAGAGCTGAAGCTTTCTTT
NA | NA | TRBJ1-2 | TRBV7-2 | CASSLAPGFGDGYTF | TGTGCCAGCAGCTTAGCCCCAGGGTTTGGCGATGGCTACACCTTC
NA | NA | TRBJ1-5 | TRBV23-1 | CASSHWDRRMGQPQHF | TGCGCCAGCAGTCACTGGGACCGGCGGATGGGTCAGCCCCAGCATTTT
NA | TRBD1 | TRBJ2-1 | TRBV20-1 | CSARVPGQGRDEQFF | TGCAGTGCTAGAGTCCCCGGACAGGGGAGAGATGAGCAGTTCTTC
NA | NA | TRBJ1-6 | TRBV7-9 | CASSSDGYSPLHF | TGTGCCAGCAGCTCCGACGGTTATTCACCCCTCCACTTT
NA | TRBD2 | TRBJ2-1 | TRBV20-1 | CSARDASGIIDEQFF | TGCAGTGCTAGAGACGCTAGCGGGATCATCGATGAGCAGTTCTTC
NA | NA | TRBJ1-1 | TRBV28 | CASSPPGVGGRSEAFF | TGTGCCAGCAGTCCCCCCGGGGTCGGGGGTAGATCTGAAGCTTTCTTT